These 16 T cell receptor beta chains were sequenced from one sample in a study of T cell repertoires in cytomegalovirus infection. TCRdb re-called the reads through MiXCR, storing one row per CDR3 protein. The data show some 920,000 distinct CDR3 sequences, with around a third seen just once and around 15% held by the top ten. For these TCRs, the target antigens are not known. This material consisted of cultured CD8+ T cells from PBMCs, taken from culture after CMV antigen stimulation. The receptor source for this set is a human donor in good health (CMV status not recorded). Some clones in this sample may be carry-over from other donors' samples.

This chain uses TRBV10-3 with TRBJ1-1; no firm D call. Germline CDR1 is ENHRY and CDR2 is SYGVKD. Deletions cut 2 bases from V and 6 bases from J, with 10 bases between. The length of the CDR3 is 13 residues. The CDR3: CAISEEGVSEAFF. For the CDR3, the DNA is TGTGCCATCAGTGAGGAGGGTGTTTCTGAAGCTTTCTTT.

The CDR3 loop reads CSAWDSLTGELFF. Here the CDR3 DNA reads TGCAGCGCATGGGACAGCCTCACCGGGGAGCTGTTTTTT. The V call is TRBV29-1, the J call TRBJ2-2, with 7 nucleotides matching TRBD1. This CDR3 has 13 amino acids. CDR1 SQVTM and CDR2 ANQGSEA come from the germline V gene. J was trimmed by 4 bases and V by 7 bases; bases with no gene match: 6.

This clonotype was detected ten times or more. The chain combines TRBV7-8 with TRBJ2-1, with D unclear. Trimming removed 5 bases from V and 3 bases from J, with 11 bases in between. The CDR3 loop spans 14 amino acids. Germline V gene lookup returns CDR1 SGHVS and CDR2 FQNEAQ. CDR3 bases: TGTGCCAGCAGCCCCTCCGGGTTCTACAATGAGCAGTTCTTC. It is translated as CASSPSGFYNEQFF.

This chain connects TRBV7-6 to TRBJ2-2; D might be TRBD1 or TRBD2, each matching 6 bases. The CDR3 contains 15 residues. V was trimmed by 7 bases and J by 3 bases, leaving 15 bases between them. The V gene's germline CDR1 is SGHVS and CDR2 FNYEAQ. DNA for the CDR3: TGTGCCAGCATCCCGGGGGCAGGGCACACCGGGGAGCTGTTTTTT. It is translated as CASIPGAGHTGELFF.

This clonotype was counted a few times. The chain links TRBV27 to TRBJ2-5; possibly TRBD2 for D (7 bases). Trimming took 5 bases from V and 6 from J, leaving 22 bases between them. The CDR3 is 16 amino acids. The germline gives CDR1 MNHEY, CDR2 SMNVEV (reference sequence). For the CDR3, the DNA is TGTGCCAGCAGTAGGGGGGGGGCAGGGAGGTTTCAGACCCAGTACTTC. Translating it yields CASSRGGAGRFQTQYF.

In DNA form, the CDR3 reads TGCGCCAGCAGCCAAGTTTCAGTGTCCTACAATGAGCAGTTCTTC. Residues: CASSQVSVSYNEQFF. This chain joins TRBV4-1 and TRBJ2-1; D uncertain. The germline CDR1 and CDR2 sequences are MGHRA and YSYEKL. The CDR3 is 15 residues long. The V gene lost 1 base and the J gene lost 1 base, with 8 bases spanning the gap.

This clonotype was seen at least ten times. The genes are TRBV6-2 or TRBV6-3 and TRBJ1-5; D is undetermined. V was shortened by 2 bases and J by 6 bases, with 11 bases between the two germline ends. Germline V gene sequence: CDR1 MNHEY, CDR2 SVGEGT. This CDR3 region has 14 residues. The CDR3 nucleotides are TGTGCCAGCAGTTACCAGGACGTCCCTCAGCCCCAGCATTTT. Translation: CASSYQDVPQPQHF.

This clonotype occurred a few times. This rearrangement joins TRBV7-9 to TRBJ2-3; D tentatively fits TRBD1 or TRBD2 (5 bases each). V was pared by 1 base and J by 2 bases, with 13 bases between. Germline loops: CDR1 SEHNR, CDR2 FQNEAQ (reference sequence). The CDR3 contains 16 residues. CDR3 residues: CASSLGGRLLTDTQYF. The CDR3 DNA follows: TGTGCCAGCAGCTTAGGGGGACGGCTTCTCACAGATACGCAGTATTTT.

The chain recombines TRBV10-3 with TRBJ2-5; D may be TRBD2 (5 bases). The V and J ends lost 3 bases and 1 base respectively, with 12 bases between them. Germline CDR1 ENHRY, CDR2 SYGVKD. This CDR3 has 15 amino acids. As DNA, the CDR3 is TGTGCCATCAGTGACTCCACTAGGGCCCAAGAGACCCAGTACTTC. The encoded protein is CAISDSTRAQETQYF.

The chain links TRBV6-6 to TRBJ1-3; D is undetermined. Germline CDR1 is MNHNY and CDR2 is SVGAGI (reference sequence). The length of the CDR3 is 14 residues. V lost 0 bases, J lost 4 bases, and 7 bases lay in between. CDR3 sequence reads: CASSYSAPGNTIYF. Here the CDR3 DNA reads TGTGCCAGCAGTTACTCTGCCCCGGGAAACACCATATATTTT.

The chain joins TRBV4-1 to TRBJ1-2, with D possibly being TRBD1 (5 bases). Trimming took 2 bases from V and 1 from J, leaving 17 bases between them. Germline V gene sequence: CDR1 MGHRA, CDR2 YSYEKL. CDR3 length: 17 amino acids. In nucleotides, the CDR3 is TGCGCCAGCAGCCAATCCCAACAGGCGCTAATTAACTATGGCTACACCTTC. It yields the protein CASSQSQQALINYGYTF.

The chain uses TRBV7-4 and TRBJ2-3, with D perhaps matching TRBD1 (6 bases). Trimming stripped 6 bases from V and 4 bases from J, with 14 bases between. Germline assignment: CDR1 SGHVT and CDR2 SQSDAQ. The CDR3 is 14 amino acids. The CDR3 bases are TGTGCCAGCAGATCCGGGACAATCCCAGATACGCAGTATTTT. As protein: CASRSGTIPDTQYF.

The rearrangement uses TRBV19 and TRBJ1-5, with D unclear. Per the germline V gene, CDR1 is LNHDA and CDR2 is SQIVND (reference sequence). V was trimmed by 5 bases and J by 0 bases, leaving 11 bases between them. This CDR3 is 15 amino acids long. The CDR3 DNA sequence: TGTGCCAGTAGTTGGAAACAGATTAGCAATCAGCCCCAGCATTTT. It is translated as CASSWKQISNQPQHF.

The chain is built from TRBV4-1 and TRBJ2-1; 8 bases align to TRBD2. Per the germline V gene, CDR1 is MGHRA and CDR2 is YSYEKL. V lost 5 bases and J lost 2; bases outside the gene matches: 8. The CDR3 covers 16 residues. This CDR3 reads CASSWLLAEAYNEQFF. In DNA form, the CDR3 reads TGCGCCAGCAGCTGGCTACTAGCGGAGGCCTACAATGAGCAGTTCTTC.

This clonotype was counted a few times. The genes are TRBV27 and TRBJ1-4, with 8 bases lining up with TRBD1. CDR1 is MNHEY and CDR2 is SMNVEV in the germline V gene (reference sequence). This CDR3 has 14 residues. After removal of 7 bases from V and 6 bases from J, the junction contained 7 bases not matched to a gene. CDR3 nucleotides: TGTGCCAGCATCCGCCAGGGGGCATATGAAAAACTGTTTTTT. Protein: CASIRQGAYEKLFF.

The rearrangement joins TRBV10-3 to TRBJ2-7; possibly TRBD1 for D (6 bases). The germline V gene encodes CDR1 ENHRY and CDR2 SYGVKD. The length of the CDR3 is 13 residues. V shed 6 bases and J shed 0 bases, with 9 bases lying between them. CDR3 sequence: CAIRDSSSYEQYV. As DNA, the CDR3 is TGTGCCATCAGGGACAGTAGCTCCTACGAGCAGTACGTC.